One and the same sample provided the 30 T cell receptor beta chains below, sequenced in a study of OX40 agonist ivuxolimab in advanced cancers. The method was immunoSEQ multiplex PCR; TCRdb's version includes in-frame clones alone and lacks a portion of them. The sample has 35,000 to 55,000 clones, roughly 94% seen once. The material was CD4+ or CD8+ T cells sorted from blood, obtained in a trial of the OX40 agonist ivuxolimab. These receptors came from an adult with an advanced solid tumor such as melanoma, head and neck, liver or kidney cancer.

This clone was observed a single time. CDR3 bases: TGTGCCAGCAGCGTAGGGGCTGAGTATGGCTACACCTTC. Translated, it gives CASSVGAEYGYTF. The V call is TRBV9, the J call TRBJ1-2; D gene uncertain. CDR1 and CDR2 (germline): SGDLS, YYNGEE. Trimming cost V 0 bases and J 5 bases, with 8 bases left between them. This CDR3 has 13 amino acids.

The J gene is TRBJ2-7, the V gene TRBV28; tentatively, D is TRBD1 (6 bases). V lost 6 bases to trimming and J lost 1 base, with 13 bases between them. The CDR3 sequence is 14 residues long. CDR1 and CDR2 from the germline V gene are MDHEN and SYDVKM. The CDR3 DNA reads TGTGCCAGCAGAGCCAGAGGGACATCCTACGAGCAGTACTTC. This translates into CASRARGTSYEQYF.

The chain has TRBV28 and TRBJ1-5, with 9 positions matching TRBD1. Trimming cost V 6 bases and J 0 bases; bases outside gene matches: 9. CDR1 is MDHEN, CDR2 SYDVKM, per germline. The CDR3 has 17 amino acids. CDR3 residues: CASRGDRDLYSNQPQHF. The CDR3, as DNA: TGTGCCAGCAGGGGGGACAGGGATTTGTATAGCAATCAGCCCCAGCATTTT.

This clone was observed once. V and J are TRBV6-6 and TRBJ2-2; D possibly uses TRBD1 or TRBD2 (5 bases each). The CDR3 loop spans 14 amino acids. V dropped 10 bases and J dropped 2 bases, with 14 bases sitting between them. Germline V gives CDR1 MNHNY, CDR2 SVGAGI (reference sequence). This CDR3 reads CANAQGPNTGELFF. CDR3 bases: TGTGCCAACGCCCAGGGACCCAACACCGGGGAGCTGTTTTTT.

The CDR3 DNA is TGTGCCAGCAGCTTAGCTCTCGTCGGCCGCTCCTACAATGAGCAGTTCTTC. Its protein is CASSLALVGRSYNEQFF. The rearrangement uses TRBV11-1 and TRBJ2-1; D remains ambiguous. Germline CDR1 and CDR2: SGHAT and FQDESV (reference sequence). The germline V and J ends were trimmed by 0 bases and 0 bases, with 12 bases remaining between them. The CDR3 is 17 residues long.

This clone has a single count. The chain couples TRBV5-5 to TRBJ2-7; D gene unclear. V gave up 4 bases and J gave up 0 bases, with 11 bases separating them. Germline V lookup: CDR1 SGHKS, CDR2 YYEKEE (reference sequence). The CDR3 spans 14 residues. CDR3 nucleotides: TGTGCCAGCAGCCCCTGGGGTCTCTCCTACGAGCAGTACTTC. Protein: CASSPWGLSYEQYF.

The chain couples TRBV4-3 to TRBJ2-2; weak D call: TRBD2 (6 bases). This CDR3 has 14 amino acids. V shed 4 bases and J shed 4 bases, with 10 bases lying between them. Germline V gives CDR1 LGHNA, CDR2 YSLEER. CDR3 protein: CASSRRDFTGELFF. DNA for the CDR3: TGCGCCAGCAGCCGCCGGGACTTCACCGGGGAGCTGTTTTTT.

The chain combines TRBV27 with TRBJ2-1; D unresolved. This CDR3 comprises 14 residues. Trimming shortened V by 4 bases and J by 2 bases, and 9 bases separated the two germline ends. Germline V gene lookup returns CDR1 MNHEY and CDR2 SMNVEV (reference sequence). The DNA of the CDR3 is TGTGCCAGCAGTTCCCGGTCAACCTACAATGAGCAGTTCTTC. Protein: CASSSRSTYNEQFF.

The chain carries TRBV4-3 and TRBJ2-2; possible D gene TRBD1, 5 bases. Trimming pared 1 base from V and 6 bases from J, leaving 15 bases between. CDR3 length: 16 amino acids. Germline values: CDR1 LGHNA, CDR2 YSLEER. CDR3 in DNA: TGCGCCAGCAGCCAAGCAAGGGGCCTGACCGCCGGGGAGCTGTTTTTT. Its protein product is CASSQARGLTAGELFF.

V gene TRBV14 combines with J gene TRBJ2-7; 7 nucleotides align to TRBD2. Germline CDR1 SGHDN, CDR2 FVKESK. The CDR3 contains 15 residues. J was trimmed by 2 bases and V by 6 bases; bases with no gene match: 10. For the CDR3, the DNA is TGTGCCAGCAGTACCTCGGGGGGAGGCGCCTACGAGCAGTACTTC. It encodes CASSTSGGGAYEQYF.

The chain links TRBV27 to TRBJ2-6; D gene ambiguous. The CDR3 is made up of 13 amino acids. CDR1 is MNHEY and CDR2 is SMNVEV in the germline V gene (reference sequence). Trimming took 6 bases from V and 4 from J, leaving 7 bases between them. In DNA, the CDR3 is TGTGCCAGCAGGGGTTACGGGGCCAACGTCCTGACTTTC. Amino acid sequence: CASRGYGANVLTF.

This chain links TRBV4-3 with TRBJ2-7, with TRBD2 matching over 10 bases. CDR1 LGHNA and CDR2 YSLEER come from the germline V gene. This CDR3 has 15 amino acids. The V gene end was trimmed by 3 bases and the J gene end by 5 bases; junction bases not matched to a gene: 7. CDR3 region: CASSHQAGGPDEQYF. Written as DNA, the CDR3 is TGCGCCAGCAGCCACCAAGCGGGAGGGCCCGACGAGCAGTACTTC.

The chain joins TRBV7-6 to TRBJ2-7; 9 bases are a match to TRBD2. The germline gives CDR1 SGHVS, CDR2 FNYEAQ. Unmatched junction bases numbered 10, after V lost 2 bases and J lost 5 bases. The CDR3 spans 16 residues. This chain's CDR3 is CASSLWDGSGSHEQYF. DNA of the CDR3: TGTGCCAGCAGCTTATGGGATGGTAGCGGGAGTCACGAGCAGTACTTC.

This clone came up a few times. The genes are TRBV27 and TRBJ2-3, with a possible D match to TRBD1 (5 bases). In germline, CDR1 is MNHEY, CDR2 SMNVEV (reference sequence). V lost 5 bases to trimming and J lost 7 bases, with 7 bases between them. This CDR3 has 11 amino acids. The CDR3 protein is CASSRGYTQYF. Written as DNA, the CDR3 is TGTGCCAGCAGTAGGGGTTATACGCAGTATTTT.

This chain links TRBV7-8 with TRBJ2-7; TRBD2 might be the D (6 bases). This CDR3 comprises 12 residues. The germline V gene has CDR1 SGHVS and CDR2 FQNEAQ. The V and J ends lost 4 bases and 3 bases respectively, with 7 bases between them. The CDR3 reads CASSSGLYEQYF. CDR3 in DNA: TGTGCCAGCAGCTCGGGACTCTACGAGCAGTACTTC.

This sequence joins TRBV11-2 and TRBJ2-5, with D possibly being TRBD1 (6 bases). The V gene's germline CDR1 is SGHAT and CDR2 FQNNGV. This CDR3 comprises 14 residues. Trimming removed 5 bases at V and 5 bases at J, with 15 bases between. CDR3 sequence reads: CASSPDLRGETQYF. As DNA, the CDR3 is TGTGCCAGCAGCCCAGATCTTAGGGGGGAGACCCAGTACTTC.

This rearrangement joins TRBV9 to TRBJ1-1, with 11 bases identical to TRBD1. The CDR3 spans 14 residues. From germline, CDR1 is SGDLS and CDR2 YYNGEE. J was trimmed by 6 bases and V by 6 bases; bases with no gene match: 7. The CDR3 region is CASTGTGGGSEAFF. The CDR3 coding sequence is TGTGCCAGCACCGGGACAGGGGGAGGATCTGAAGCTTTCTTT.

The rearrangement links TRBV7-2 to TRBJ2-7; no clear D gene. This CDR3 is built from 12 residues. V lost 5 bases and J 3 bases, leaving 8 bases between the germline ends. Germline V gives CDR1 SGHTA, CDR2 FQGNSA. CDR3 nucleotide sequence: TGTGCCAGCAGCCGTACAAGCTACGAGCAGTACTTC. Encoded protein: CASSRTSYEQYF.

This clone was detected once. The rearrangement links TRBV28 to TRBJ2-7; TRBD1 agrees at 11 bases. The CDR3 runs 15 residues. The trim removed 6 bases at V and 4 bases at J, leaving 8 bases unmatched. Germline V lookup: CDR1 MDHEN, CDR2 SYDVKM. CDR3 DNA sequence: TGTGCCAGCAGACTAGGGACAGGGGGTACGTACGAGCAGTACTTC. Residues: CASRLGTGGTYEQYF.

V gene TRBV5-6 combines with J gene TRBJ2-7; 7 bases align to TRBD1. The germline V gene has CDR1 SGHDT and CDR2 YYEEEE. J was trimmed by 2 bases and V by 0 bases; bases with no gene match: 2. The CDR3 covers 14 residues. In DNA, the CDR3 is TGTGCCAGCAGCTTGGGGGACAGCACCTACGAGCAGTACTTC. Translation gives CASSLGDSTYEQYF.

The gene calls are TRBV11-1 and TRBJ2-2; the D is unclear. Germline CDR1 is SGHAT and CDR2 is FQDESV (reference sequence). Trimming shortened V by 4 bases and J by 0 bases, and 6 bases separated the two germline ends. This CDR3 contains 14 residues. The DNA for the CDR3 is TGTGCCAGCAGCTCAGACACGAACACCGGGGAGCTGTTTTTT. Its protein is CASSSDTNTGELFF. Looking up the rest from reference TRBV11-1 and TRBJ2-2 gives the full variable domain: EAEVAQSPRYKITEKSQAVAFWCDPISGHATLYWYRQILGQGPELLVQFQDESVVDDSQLPKDRFSAERLKGVDSTLKIQPAELGDSAMYLCASSSDTNTGELFFGEGSRLTVL.

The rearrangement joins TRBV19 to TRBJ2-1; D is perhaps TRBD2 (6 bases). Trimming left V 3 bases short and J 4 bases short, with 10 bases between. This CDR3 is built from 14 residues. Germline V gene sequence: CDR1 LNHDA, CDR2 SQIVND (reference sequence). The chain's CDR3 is CASSMEGKYNEQFF. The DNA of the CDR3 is TGTGCCAGTAGTATGGAGGGAAAATACAATGAGCAGTTCTTC.

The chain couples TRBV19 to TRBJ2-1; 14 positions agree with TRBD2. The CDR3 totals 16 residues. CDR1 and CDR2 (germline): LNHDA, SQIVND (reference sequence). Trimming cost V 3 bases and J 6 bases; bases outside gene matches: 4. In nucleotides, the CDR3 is TGTGCCAGTAGTATCCGACTAGCGGGAGGGCGCAATGAGCAGTTCTTC. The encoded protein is CASSIRLAGGRNEQFF.

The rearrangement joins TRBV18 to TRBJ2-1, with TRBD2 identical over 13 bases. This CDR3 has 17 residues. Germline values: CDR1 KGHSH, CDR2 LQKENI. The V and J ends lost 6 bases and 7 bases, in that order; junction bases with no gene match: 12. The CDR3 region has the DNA TGTGCCAGCTCTGTGACTAGCGGGAGGCTGAGAGGGAATGAGCAGTTCTTC. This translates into CASSVTSGRLRGNEQFF. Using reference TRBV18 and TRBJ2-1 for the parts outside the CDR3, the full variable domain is NAGVMQNPRHLVRRRGQEARLRCSPMKGHSHVYWYRQLPEEGLKFMVYLQKENIIDESGMPKERFSAEFPKEGPSILRIQQVVRGDSAAYFCASSVTSGRLRGNEQFFGPGTRLTVL.

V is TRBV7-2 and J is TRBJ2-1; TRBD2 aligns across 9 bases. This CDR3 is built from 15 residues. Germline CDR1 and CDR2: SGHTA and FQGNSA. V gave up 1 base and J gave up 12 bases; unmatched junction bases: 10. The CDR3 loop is CTSSLGTSARDWQFF. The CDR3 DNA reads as TGTACCAGCAGCTTAGGGACTAGCGCCCGAGATTGGCAGTTCTTC.

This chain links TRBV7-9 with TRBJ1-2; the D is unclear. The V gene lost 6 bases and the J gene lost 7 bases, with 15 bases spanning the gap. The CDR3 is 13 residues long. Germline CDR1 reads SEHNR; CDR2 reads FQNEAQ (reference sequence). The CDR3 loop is CASRLTPVGGYTF. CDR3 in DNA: TGTGCCAGCAGACTTACCCCGGTCGGTGGCTACACCTTC.

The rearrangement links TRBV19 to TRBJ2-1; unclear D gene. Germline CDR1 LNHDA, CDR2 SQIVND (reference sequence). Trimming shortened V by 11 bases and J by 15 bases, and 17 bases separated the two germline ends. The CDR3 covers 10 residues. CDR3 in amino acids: CAGNGSRLFF. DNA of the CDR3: TGTGCCGGTAATGGGTCTAGGCTGTTCTTC.

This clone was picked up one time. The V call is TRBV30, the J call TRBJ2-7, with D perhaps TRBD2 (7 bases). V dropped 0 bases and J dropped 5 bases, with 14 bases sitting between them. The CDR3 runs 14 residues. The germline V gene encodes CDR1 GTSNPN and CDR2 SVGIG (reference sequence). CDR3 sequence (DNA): TGTGCCTGGAGTGTGGGGAGGGGGAGGAACGAGCAGTACTTC. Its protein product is CAWSVGRGRNEQYF.

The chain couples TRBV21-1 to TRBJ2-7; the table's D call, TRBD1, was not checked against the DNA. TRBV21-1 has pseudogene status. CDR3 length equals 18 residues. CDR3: CASSRRMPRTGDCYEQYF. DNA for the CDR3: TGTGCCAGCAGCCGCCGCATGCCCAGGACAGGGGATTGCTACGAGCAGTACTTC.

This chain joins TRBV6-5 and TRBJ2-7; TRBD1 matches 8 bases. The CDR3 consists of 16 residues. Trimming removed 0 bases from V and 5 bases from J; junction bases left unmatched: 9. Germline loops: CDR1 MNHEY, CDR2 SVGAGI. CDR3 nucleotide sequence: TGTGCCAGCAGTTACTCGATCGGGTCAGGGGGCGACGAGCAGTACTTC. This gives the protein CASSYSIGSGGDEQYF.